Listed here are 21 T cell receptor beta chains from one sample, sequenced in a study of blood T cell repertoires in COVID-19. Profiling relied on immunoSEQ multiplex PCR, and the TCRdb table lists in-frame clones only, not all of them. Of 200,000 or so clones listed, approximately 85% are singletons. Sample: peripheral blood. The receptors stem from a human donor with active or convalescent COVID-19. The donor label of this sample is uncertain.

The chain carries TRBV30 and TRBJ2-3; TRBD2 might be the D (5 bases). V was cut by 3 bases and J by 4 bases, with 11 bases left in between. The CDR3 runs to 13 residues. Germline V gives CDR1 GTSNPN, CDR2 SVGIG (reference sequence). The CDR3 protein is CAWSRKEADTQYF. CDR3 nucleotide sequence: TGTGCCTGGAGCAGAAAGGAGGCAGATACGCAGTATTTT.

The chain has TRBV28 and TRBJ1-3; no definite D call. Germline V gene lookup returns CDR1 MDHEN and CDR2 SYDVKM. This CDR3 has 14 amino acids. V lost 1 base to trimming and J lost 4 bases, with 8 bases between them. The CDR3 sequence is CASSLSGLGNTIYF. CDR3 coding DNA: TGTGCCAGCAGTTTATCGGGTCTCGGAAACACCATATATTTT. Filled out from reference TRBV28 and TRBJ1-3, the complete variable domain reads DVKVTQSSRYLVKRTGEKVFLECVQDMDHENMFWYRQDPGLGLRLIYFSYDVKMKEKGDIPEGYSVSREKKERFSLILESASTNQTSMYLCASSLSGLGNTIYFGEGSWLTVV.

The rearrangement uses TRBV5-1 and TRBJ2-1, with TRBD2 as a possible D gene (5 bases). This CDR3 has 15 amino acids. Germline V gives CDR1 SGHRS, CDR2 YFSETQ. V dropped 2 bases and J dropped 2 bases, with 11 bases sitting between them. The CDR3 DNA follows: TGCGCCAGCAGCTTCGAGGGCGCTACCTACAATGAGCAGTTCTTC. Encoded protein: CASSFEGATYNEQFF.

This clone was counted a few times. The V gene is TRBV24-1, the J gene TRBJ1-2; 9 nucleotides line up with TRBD1. Germline V lookup: CDR1 KGHDR, CDR2 SFDVKD. CDR3 size: 15 residues. V was pared by 6 bases and J by 6 bases, with 10 bases of the junction left unmatched. CDR3 DNA: TGTGCCACCAGTCTATCCGGGACAGGGAGCGATGGCTACACCTTC. This translates into CATSLSGTGSDGYTF.

The chain uses TRBV19 and TRBJ2-7; no reliable D call. The germline V gene encodes CDR1 LNHDA and CDR2 SQIVND (reference sequence). The CDR3 has 11 amino acids. V lost 3 bases, J lost 5 bases, and 5 bases lay in between. The CDR3 bases are TGTGCCAGTAGTATCCGGGACGAGCAGTACTTC. Its protein product is CASSIRDEQYF.

This chain uses TRBV18 with TRBJ2-2; 8 positions agree with TRBD2. Germline assignment: CDR1 KGHSH and CDR2 LQKENI. There are 16 residues in the CDR3. J lost 7 bases, V lost 0 bases, and 7 bases had no gene match. CDR3: CASSPPVSGGGGELFF. The CDR3, as DNA: TGTGCCAGCTCACCACCGGTCAGCGGGGGTGGCGGGGAGCTGTTTTTT.

This clone was detected only once. The chain carries TRBV12-3 or TRBV12-4 and TRBJ1-6; D possibly corresponds to TRBD1 (6 bases). The CDR3 spans 13 residues. Trimming stripped 5 bases from V and 14 bases from J, with 16 bases between. DNA of the CDR3: TGTGCCAGCAGTCCTAGGACAGTCGCGGCCCTCCACTTT. Translation gives CASSPRTVAALHF.

The J gene is TRBJ1-2, the V gene TRBV5-1; 7 bases match TRBD1. Germline CDR1 reads SGHRS; CDR2 reads YFSETQ. The CDR3 runs to 14 residues. V lost 3 bases to trimming and J lost 10 bases; unmatched junction nucleotides: 12. The CDR3 here is CASSSPGQKSAYTF. CDR3 coding DNA: TGCGCCAGCAGCTCTCCGGGACAGAAGAGTGCCTACACCTTC.

J is TRBJ1-5 and V is TRBV28; weak D call: TRBD1 (6 bases). V lost 0 bases and J 0 bases, leaving 15 bases between the germline ends. CDR3 length: 18 amino acids. Per the germline V gene, CDR1 is MDHEN and CDR2 is SYDVKM. The CDR3 loop reads CASSLWYRVLDSNQPQHF. The DNA of the CDR3 is TGTGCCAGCAGTTTATGGTACAGGGTCCTGGATAGCAATCAGCCCCAGCATTTT.

The rearrangement joins TRBV5-1 to TRBJ2-5; 10 nucleotides match TRBD1. The CDR3 loop spans 13 amino acids. Germline values: CDR1 SGHRS, CDR2 YFSETQ. V lost 6 bases, J lost 4 bases, and 3 bases stayed unmatched. The chain's CDR3 is CASNDRGRETQYF. CDR3 DNA: TGCGCCAGCAACGACAGGGGGCGAGAGACCCAGTACTTC. Full variable domain (outside the CDR3, taken from reference TRBV5-1 and TRBJ2-5): KAGVTQTPRYLIKTRGQQVTLSCSPISGHRSVSWYQQTPGQGLQFLFEYFSETQRNKGNFPGRFSGRQFSNSRSEMNVSTLELGDSALYLCASNDRGRETQYFGPGTRLLVL.

This rearrangement joins TRBV11-2 to TRBJ1-6; TRBD1 matches at 7 bases. Unmatched junction bases numbered 10, after V lost 6 bases and J lost 8 bases. CDR1 SGHAT and CDR2 FQNNGV come from the germline V gene. The CDR3 extends over 15 amino acids. The CDR3 region is CASSQPGQPYSPLHF. The CDR3, as DNA: TGTGCCAGCAGTCAACCGGGACAGCCCTATTCACCCCTCCACTTT. The complete variable domain, with remaining parts taken from reference TRBV11-2 and TRBJ1-6, reads EAGVAQSPRYKIIEKRQSVAFWCNPISGHATLYWYQQILGQGPKLLIQFQNNGVVDDSQLPKDRFSAERLKGVDSTLKIQPAKLEDSAVYLCASSQPGQPYSPLHFGNGTRLTVT.

The chain's CDR3 is CASSLDLAGGRYEQYF. CDR3 bases: TGTGCCAGCAGCTTAGATCTAGCGGGGGGGCGCTACGAGCAGTACTTC. V usage is TRBV7-2 and J usage is TRBJ2-7; TRBD2 matches at 12 bases. The CDR3 totals 16 residues. With 1 base clipped from V and 3 bases from J, the junction kept 4 bases outside the gene matches. Looked up from germline, CDR1 is SGHTA and CDR2 is FQGNSA.

This rearrangement joins TRBV24-1 to TRBJ1-1; tentative D call: TRBD1 (6 bases). V lost 3 bases and J 5 bases, leaving 9 bases between the germline ends. Germline V CDR1 and CDR2: KGHDR, SFDVKD. CDR3 size: 13 residues. The CDR3 DNA reads as TGTGCCACCAGTGATCCGAGGGGGACTGAAGCTTTCTTT. It specifies CATSDPRGTEAFF.

This clone was observed once. The chain couples TRBV18 to TRBJ2-3, with 9 bases identical to TRBD2. Trimming took 0 bases from V and 4 from J; bases not matched to a gene: 8. CDR1 KGHSH and CDR2 LQKENI come from the germline V gene. This CDR3 spans 17 amino acids. CDR3 protein: CASSPPPHLAGSDTQYF. CDR3 DNA: TGTGCCAGCTCACCACCGCCGCATCTAGCGGGGTCAGATACGCAGTATTTT.

This chain uses TRBV15 with TRBJ2-5; D gene ambiguous. There are 15 residues in the CDR3. Trimming shortened V by 0 bases and J by 2 bases, and 10 bases separated the two germline ends. Germline CDR1 is LNHNV and CDR2 is YYDKDF (reference sequence). The CDR3 region is CATSRDPQAQETQYF. The CDR3 DNA reads TGTGCCACCAGCAGAGATCCGCAGGCTCAAGAGACCCAGTACTTC.

The gene calls are TRBV7-9 and TRBJ2-3, with TRBD2 identical over 7 bases. The CDR3 loop spans 15 amino acids. With 5 bases clipped from V and 6 bases from J, the junction kept 11 bases outside the gene matches. Germline V gene sequence: CDR1 SEHNR, CDR2 FQNEAQ (reference sequence). The CDR3 reads CASSHHSGNLDTQYF. CDR3 sequence (DNA): TGTGCCAGCAGCCACCACAGCGGGAACCTCGATACGCAGTATTTT.

The chain is built from TRBV24-1 and TRBJ2-7, with TRBD2 matching over 12 bases. The germline V gene has CDR1 KGHDR and CDR2 SFDVKD. V trimming: 7 bases; J trimming: 2 bases; junction bases outside the gene matches: 11. This CDR3 has 17 residues. CDR3 DNA sequence: TGTGCCACCAGGCGCCCCGGGACTAGCGGGCAAGCCTACGAGCAGTACTTC. This encodes CATRRPGTSGQAYEQYF.

V usage is TRBV9 and J usage is TRBJ1-2; 7 bases are a match to TRBD1. This CDR3 is built from 15 residues. Per the germline V gene, CDR1 is SGDLS and CDR2 is YYNGEE. J was trimmed by 3 bases and V by 2 bases; bases with no gene match: 7. The CDR3 DNA reads as TGTGCCAGCAGCGTCGGGGCTACAGGGGACTATGGCTACACCTTC. It translates to CASSVGATGDYGYTF.

This rearrangement joins TRBV12-2 to TRBJ2-3; the table calls TRBD2, which could not be checked here. TRBV12-2 is assigned pseudogene status. The CDR3 covers 16 residues. In DNA form, the CDR3 reads TGTGCAAGTCGCTTAGACCAGCGGGGCACCACAGATACGCAGTATTTT. This codes for CASRLDQRGTTDTQYF.

This chain joins TRBV30 and TRBJ1-2; 9 bases line up with TRBD1. With V trimmed by 4 bases and J by 8 bases, 2 bases remained unmatched. Looked up from germline, CDR1 is GTSNPN and CDR2 is SVGIG (reference sequence). The CDR3 runs to 11 residues. The chain's CDR3 is CAWNRGLGYTF. CDR3 sequence (DNA): TGTGCCTGGAACAGGGGGCTAGGCTACACCTTC. The full variable domain, rest sourced from reference TRBV30 and TRBJ1-2, is SQTIHQWPATLVQPVGSPLSLECTVEGTSNPNLYWYRQAAGRGLQLLFYSVGIGQISSEVPQNLSASRPQDRQFILSSKKLLLSDSGFYLCAWNRGLGYTFGSGTRLTVV.

In DNA, the CDR3 is TGTGCCAGCAGGGCCGGGACCCTTCGCGCGGGAAGACTGTTTTTT. This sequence encodes CASRAGTLRAGRLFF. This chain joins TRBV28 and TRBJ1-4; D perhaps matches TRBD1 (5 bases). Trimming took off 6 bases at V and 13 bases at J, with 24 bases between the two ends. CDR1 is MDHEN and CDR2 is SYDVKM in the germline V gene. The length of the CDR3 is 15 residues.